These 8 T cell receptor beta chains originate from one sample sequenced in a study of identical twins. TCRdb ran MiXCR on the 5' RACE reads and lists one entry per CDR3 protein. The table includes 500,000 to 550,000 distinct CDR3 sequences, roughly a fifth detected once. This sample was also put to use in a study of T cells expressing NK-cell markers.

Sequenced input: CD4+ T cells sorted from blood. These receptor sequences come from a woman aged 18-29 years in good health.

There are a few counts of this clonotype. The rearrangement joins TRBV10-3 to TRBJ2-1, with D hard to call. Germline V gives CDR1 ENHRY, CDR2 SYGVKD. The CDR3 sequence is 12 residues long. V was trimmed by 4 bases and J by 7 bases, leaving 8 bases between them. The CDR3 sequence is CAISGPPNEQFF. CDR3 bases: TGTGCCATCAGTGGTCCACCGAATGAGCAGTTCTTC.

V gene TRBV20-1 combines with J gene TRBJ2-7; D remains ambiguous. V was cut by 5 bases and J by 1 base, with 9 bases left in between. CDR3 size: 12 residues. Germline V lookup: CDR1 DFQATT, CDR2 SNEGSKA (reference sequence). The CDR3 spells CSARPDSYEQYF. The CDR3 nucleotides read TGCAGTGCTCGACCTGATTCCTACGAGCAGTACTTC.

This chain connects TRBV6-5 to TRBJ1-1, with 7 bases matching TRBD1. J was trimmed by 7 bases and V by 4 bases; bases with no gene match: 9. From germline, CDR1 is MNHEY and CDR2 SVGAGI. This CDR3 is built from 14 residues. The CDR3: CASSSTGFIGEAFF. For the CDR3, the DNA is TGTGCCAGCAGTTCGACAGGGTTCATCGGTGAAGCTTTCTTT.

This clonotype occurred a few times. The genes are TRBV5-1 and TRBJ2-3; D might be TRBD1 (5 bases). The germline gives CDR1 SGHRS, CDR2 YFSETQ. Trimming pared 6 bases from V and 0 bases from J, leaving 14 bases between. The CDR3 totals 15 residues. The CDR3 sequence: CASTRAGPSTDTQYF. As DNA, the CDR3 is TGCGCCAGCACACGAGCAGGGCCTAGCACAGATACGCAGTATTTT.

This rearrangement joins TRBV11-2 to TRBJ1-2; D is ambiguous. V was cut by 0 bases and J by 0 bases, with 11 bases left in between. CDR3 size: 16 residues. Germline loops: CDR1 SGHAT, CDR2 FQNNGV. CDR3 loop: CASSLEARSSNYGYTF. In DNA, the CDR3 is TGTGCCAGCAGCTTAGAAGCTCGGTCCTCTAACTATGGCTACACCTTC.

This clonotype was observed a handful of times. J is TRBJ1-1 and V is TRBV12-3 or TRBV12-4, with TRBD1 as a possible D gene (6 bases). This CDR3 has 17 residues. The ends were cut back, 4 bases at V and 5 bases at J, with 23 bases in the middle. The DNA for the CDR3 is TGTGCCAGCAGTTCTTTCCCAACTGGGGGGGCGGGAACTGAAGCTTTCTTT. It translates to CASSSFPTGGAGTEAFF.

The CDR3 reads CATSRVIGEDEQFF. The CDR3 DNA reads TGTGCCACCAGCAGAGTAATAGGGGAGGATGAGCAGTTCTTC. The V gene is TRBV15, the J gene TRBJ2-1; TRBD2 might be the D (6 bases). The V and J ends lost 1 base and 8 bases respectively, with 12 bases between them. The CDR3 is made up of 14 amino acids. Germline V gene data show CDR1 as LNHNV and CDR2 as YYDKDF (reference sequence). The full variable domain, with the rest looked up from reference TRBV15 and TRBJ2-1, is DAMVIQNPRYQVTQFGKPVTLSCSQTLNHNVMYWYQQKSSQAPKLLFHYYDKDFNNEADTPDNFQSRRPNTSFCFLDIRSPGLGDTAMYLCATSRVIGEDEQFFGPGTRLTVL.

The chain combines TRBV6-5 with TRBJ2-2, with D unresolved. Germline V CDR1 and CDR2: MNHEY, SVGAGI. This CDR3 region has 13 residues. Trimming took off 2 bases at V and 9 bases at J, with 10 bases between the two ends. This CDR3 reads CASSYIESRELFF. The CDR3, as DNA: TGTGCCAGCAGTTACATCGAATCGCGGGAGCTGTTTTTT.